This is a list of T cell receptor beta chains from one sample in a study of vaccination and CD4 T cells after COVID-19. TCRdb processed the PCR reads anew with MiXCR; each CDR3 protein has one entry. The repertoire consists of about 15,000 distinct CDR3 sequences, with 51% occurring once and the leading ten covering over 9.5%. Antigen specificity for these receptors is unknown. The sequencing used CD4+ T cells from blood, cultured in vitro, collected before SARS-CoV-2 vaccination. These receptors came from a human donor who had recovered from COVID-19. Both conserved end residues are part of each CDR3. Each record gives: J gene, V gene, CDR3 protein.

J gene: TRBJ1-1
V gene: TRBV12-3/TRBV12-4
CDR3 protein: CASSFGNTEAFF

J gene: TRBJ1-5
V gene: TRBV27
CDR3 protein: CASSFSGGGNQPQHF

J gene: TRBJ1-6
V gene: TRBV20-1
CDR3 protein: CSASRHLEAYNSPLHF

J gene: TRBJ1-5
V gene: TRBV19
CDR3 protein: CASSIVVGQGGNQPQHF

J gene: TRBJ1-6
V gene: TRBV5-4
CDR3 protein: CASSFSPYNSPLHF

J gene: TRBJ1-2
V gene: TRBV30
CDR3 protein: CAWRPPGTGGRGYTF

J gene: TRBJ1-6
V gene: TRBV6-5
CDR3 protein: CASSYSEFQFTLHF

J gene: TRBJ2-7
V gene: TRBV18
CDR3 protein: CASSPPQGSSYEQYF

J gene: TRBJ1-2
V gene: TRBV6-1
CDR3 protein: CASSPGRGRNYGYTF

J gene: TRBJ2-2
V gene: TRBV20-1
CDR3 protein: CSARMSFGDLNTGELFF

J gene: TRBJ2-3
V gene: TRBV5-1
CDR3 protein: CASSLDRVEGDTQYF

J gene: TRBJ1-2
V gene: TRBV2
CDR3 protein: CASSPQGAVGYTF

J gene: TRBJ1-5
V gene: TRBV5-1
CDR3 protein: CASSFTTGAGQPQHF

J gene: TRBJ1-2
V gene: TRBV12-3/TRBV12-4
CDR3 protein: CASGFRGYTF

J gene: TRBJ2-1
V gene: TRBV20-1
CDR3 protein: CSASPTPLAGALYNEQFF

J gene: TRBJ1-2
V gene: TRBV20-1
CDR3 protein: CSAGAGGYTF

J gene: TRBJ2-3
V gene: TRBV19
CDR3 protein: CASSALAGVGTDTQYF

J gene: TRBJ1-5
V gene: TRBV20-1
CDR3 protein: CSAERGNQPQHF

J gene: TRBJ1-2
V gene: TRBV12-3/TRBV12-4
CDR3 protein: CASSSGAHYGYTF

J gene: TRBJ2-1
V gene: TRBV20-1
CDR3 protein: CSARLAAKRGQFF

J gene: TRBJ1-6
V gene: TRBV7-9
CDR3 protein: CASSLDRVVNSPLHF

J gene: TRBJ1-5
V gene: TRBV20-1
CDR3 protein: CSARDSRRDSNQPQHF

J gene: TRBJ1-2
V gene: TRBV6-1
CDR3 protein: CASTPSGGATNYGYTF

J gene: TRBJ2-2
V gene: TRBV11-2
CDR3 protein: CASSPVRAGELFF

J gene: TRBJ2-1
V gene: TRBV6-2/TRBV6-3
CDR3 protein: CASSYGVGREGQDEQFF

J gene: TRBJ2-5
V gene: TRBV20-1
CDR3 protein: CSAREDLTREETQYF

J gene: TRBJ2-3
V gene: TRBV7-2
CDR3 protein: CASSFLADTTTDTQYF

J gene: TRBJ1-5
V gene: TRBV28
CDR3 protein: CASSSGAVGNQPQHF

J gene: TRBJ2-7
V gene: TRBV27
CDR3 protein: CASGQGAYRKYF

J gene: TRBJ2-1
V gene: TRBV30
CDR3 protein: CAWSGGLRYNEQFF

J gene: TRBJ2-2
V gene: TRBV24-1
CDR3 protein: CATSDFVGGELFF

J gene: TRBJ1-1
V gene: TRBV6-2/TRBV6-3
CDR3 protein: CASKTTPMNTEAFF

J gene: TRBJ2-3
V gene: TRBV15
CDR3 protein: CATSREVQVLTDTQYF

J gene: TRBJ2-5
V gene: TRBV5-1
CDR3 protein: CASSLGGLQETQYF

J gene: TRBJ1-1
V gene: TRBV6-1
CDR3 protein: CASYRVGMPEAFF

J gene: TRBJ1-5
V gene: TRBV28
CDR3 protein: CASKRGNQPQHF

J gene: TRBJ2-3
V gene: TRBV21-1
CDR3 protein: CASSRGRNSLAEYTDTQYF

J gene: TRBJ1-2
V gene: TRBV11-3
CDR3 protein: CASSLDPANYGYTF

J gene: TRBJ1-2
V gene: TRBV28
CDR3 protein: CASSSLPYGYTF

J gene: TRBJ1-1
V gene: TRBV12-3/TRBV12-4
CDR3 protein: CASSPGAPMIGAEAFF

J gene: TRBJ1-1
V gene: TRBV6-1
CDR3 protein: CASGRTRQGKSEAFF

J gene: TRBJ1-2
V gene: TRBV7-2
CDR3 protein: CASSFNRGNYGYTF

J gene: TRBJ2-7
V gene: TRBV7-9
CDR3 protein: CASSLLASAEQYF

J gene: TRBJ1-2
V gene: TRBV28
CDR3 protein: CASSPASTGNHYGYTF

J gene: TRBJ1-6
V gene: TRBV7-2
CDR3 protein: CASSFNQLGAGNSPLHF

J gene: TRBJ1-2
V gene: TRBV20-1
CDR3 protein: CVGGGGDGYTF

J gene: TRBJ1-2
V gene: TRBV4-1
CDR3 protein: CASSQELGVAGGYTF

J gene: TRBJ2-5
V gene: TRBV6-5
CDR3 protein: CASSSITRPEETQYF

J gene: TRBJ1-5
V gene: TRBV28
CDR3 protein: CASSQVQGLVGNQPQHF

J gene: TRBJ2-7
V gene: TRBV6-2/TRBV6-3
CDR3 protein: CASSYSAGNSYEQYF

J gene: TRBJ1-1
V gene: TRBV11-3
CDR3 protein: CASSLRGGDTEAFF

J gene: TRBJ2-1
V gene: TRBV7-2
CDR3 protein: CASSLVLEADNEQFF

J gene: TRBJ1-2
V gene: TRBV28
CDR3 protein: CASSFRGPGVGYTF